Following are 3 T cell receptor beta chains from one sample sequenced in a study of blood T cells in healthy people across ages. Next came a second PCR, run for about 6 to 12 cycles, which used a sample-barcoded 5' primer along with a J-beta primer mix. TCRdb itself ran the 5' RACE reads through MiXCR, one entry per CDR3 protein. The sample carries hundreds of thousands of distinct CDR3 sequences, about three fifths recorded once. Sequenced sample: blood. The receptor set was obtained from a man aged 30-40 years in good health.

The chain joins TRBV3-1 to TRBJ2-5; 9 bases align to TRBD2. V trimming: 3 bases; J trimming: 1 base; junction bases outside the gene matches: 0. Germline V gene sequence: CDR1 LGHDT, CDR2 YNNKEL (reference sequence). This CDR3 is 14 amino acids long. The CDR3 here is CASSHSGGQETQYF. In DNA, the CDR3 is TGTGCCAGCAGCCATAGCGGGGGCCAAGAGACCCAGTACTTC.

This sequence joins TRBV27 and TRBJ1-1; the D gene is possibly TRBD1 (6 bases). V was trimmed by 8 bases and J by 3 bases, leaving 13 bases between them. CDR1 and CDR2 (germline): MNHEY, SMNVEV (reference sequence). This CDR3 has 13 amino acids. The CDR3 is CASQGFPDTEAFF. For the CDR3, the DNA is TGTGCCAGCCAGGGGTTCCCGGACACTGAAGCTTTCTTT.

This clonotype was seen a few times. The V call is TRBV29-1, the J call TRBJ2-7; 11 bases line up with TRBD1. Looked up from germline, CDR1 is SQVTM and CDR2 is ANQGSEA. J was trimmed by 0 bases and V by 2 bases; bases with no gene match: 3. CDR3 length: 15 residues. The CDR3 DNA sequence: TGCAGCGTTGAAAGGGGACAGGGGGGCTCCTACGAGCAGTACTTC. Residues: CSVERGQGGSYEQYF.